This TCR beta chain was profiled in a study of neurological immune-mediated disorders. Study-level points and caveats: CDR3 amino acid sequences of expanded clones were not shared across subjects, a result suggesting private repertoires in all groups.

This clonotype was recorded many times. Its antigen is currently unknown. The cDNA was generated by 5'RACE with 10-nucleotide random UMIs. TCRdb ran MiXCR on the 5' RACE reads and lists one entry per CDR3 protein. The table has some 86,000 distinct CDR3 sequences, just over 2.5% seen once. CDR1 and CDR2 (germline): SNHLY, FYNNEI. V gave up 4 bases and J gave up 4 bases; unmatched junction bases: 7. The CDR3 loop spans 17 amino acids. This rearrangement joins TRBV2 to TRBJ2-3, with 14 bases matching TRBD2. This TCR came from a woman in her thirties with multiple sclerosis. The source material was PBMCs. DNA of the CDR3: TGTGCCAGCAGTGCTATTGGACTAGCGGGAGGAGCAGATACGCAGTATTTT. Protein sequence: CASSAIGLAGGADTQYF.